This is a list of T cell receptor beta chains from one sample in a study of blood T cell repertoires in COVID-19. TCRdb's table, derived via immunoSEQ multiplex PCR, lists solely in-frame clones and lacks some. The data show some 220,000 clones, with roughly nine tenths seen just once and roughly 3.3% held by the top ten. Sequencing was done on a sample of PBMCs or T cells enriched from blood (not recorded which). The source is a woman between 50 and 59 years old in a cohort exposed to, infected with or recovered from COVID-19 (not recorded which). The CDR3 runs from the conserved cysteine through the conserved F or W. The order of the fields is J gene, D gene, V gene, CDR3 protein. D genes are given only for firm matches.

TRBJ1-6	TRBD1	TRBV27	CASTWDSSSALHF
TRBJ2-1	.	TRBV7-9	CASSLAESSYNEQFF
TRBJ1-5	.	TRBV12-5	CASLRQGRGNQPQHF
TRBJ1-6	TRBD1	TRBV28	CASSLRGPYNSPLHF
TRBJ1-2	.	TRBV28	CASSQISYGYTF
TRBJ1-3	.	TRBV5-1	CASNPGAGNTIYF
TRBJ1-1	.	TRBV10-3	CAISSTGQGTEAFF
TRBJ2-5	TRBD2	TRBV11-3	CASSLTWLAGGIAQETQYF
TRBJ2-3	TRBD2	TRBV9	CASSVSGGGADTQYF
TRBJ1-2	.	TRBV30	CAWMNRGALNYGYTF